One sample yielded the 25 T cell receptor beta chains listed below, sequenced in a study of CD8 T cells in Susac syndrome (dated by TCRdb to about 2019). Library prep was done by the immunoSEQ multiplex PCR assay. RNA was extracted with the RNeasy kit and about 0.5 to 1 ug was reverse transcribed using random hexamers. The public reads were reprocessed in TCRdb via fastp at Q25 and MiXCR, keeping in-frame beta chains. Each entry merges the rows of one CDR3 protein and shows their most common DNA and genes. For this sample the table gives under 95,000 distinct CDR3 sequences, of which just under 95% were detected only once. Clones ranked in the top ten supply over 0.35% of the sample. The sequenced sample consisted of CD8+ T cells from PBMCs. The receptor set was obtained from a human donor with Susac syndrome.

The CDR3, as DNA: TGCAGCGTTGATACGGGGTTCGGCGGGGTATGGGAGCAGTTCTTC. Protein sequence: CSVDTGFGGVWEQFF. The chain has TRBV29-1 and TRBJ2-1; weak D call: TRBD2 (6 bases). Germline CDR1 and CDR2: SQVTM and ANQGSEA. The CDR3 extends over 15 amino acids. The V gene lost 3 bases and the J gene lost 10 bases, with 22 bases spanning the gap.

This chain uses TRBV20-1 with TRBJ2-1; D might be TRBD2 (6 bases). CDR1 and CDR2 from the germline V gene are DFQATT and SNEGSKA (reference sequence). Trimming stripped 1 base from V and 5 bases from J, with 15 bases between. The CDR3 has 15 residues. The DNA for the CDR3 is TGCAGTGCTAGAGGACGGGGGTTTCGGGACAATGAGCAGTTCTTC. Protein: CSARGRGFRDNEQFF.

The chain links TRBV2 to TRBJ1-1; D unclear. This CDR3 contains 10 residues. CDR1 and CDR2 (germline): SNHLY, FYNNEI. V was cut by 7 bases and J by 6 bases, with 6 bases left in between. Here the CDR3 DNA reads TGTGCCAGCATGATGGCTGAAGCTTTCTTT. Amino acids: CASMMAEAFF.

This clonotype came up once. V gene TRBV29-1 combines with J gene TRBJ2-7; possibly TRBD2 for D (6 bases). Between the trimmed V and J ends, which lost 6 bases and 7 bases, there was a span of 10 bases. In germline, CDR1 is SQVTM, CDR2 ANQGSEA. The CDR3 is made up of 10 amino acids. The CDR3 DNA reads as TGCAGCGTCGCCGGGACTGAGCAGTACTTC. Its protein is CSVAGTEQYF.

This CDR3 reads CASRLTSGYNEQFF. The CDR3, as DNA: TGTGCCAGCAGATTAACTAGCGGATACAATGAGCAGTTCTTC. V and J are TRBV7-6 and TRBJ2-1; the match to TRBD2 covers 8 bases. The trim removed 6 bases at V and 4 bases at J, leaving 5 bases unmatched. CDR1 and CDR2 from the germline V gene are SGHVS and FNYEAQ. There are 14 residues in the CDR3.

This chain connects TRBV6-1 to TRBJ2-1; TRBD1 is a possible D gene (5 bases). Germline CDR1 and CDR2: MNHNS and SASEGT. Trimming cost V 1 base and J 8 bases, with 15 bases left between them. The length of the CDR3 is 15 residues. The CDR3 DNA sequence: TGTGCCAGCAGTGAAGAGAGGTCGTTAGGGGATGAGCAGTTCTTC. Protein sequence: CASSEERSLGDEQFF.

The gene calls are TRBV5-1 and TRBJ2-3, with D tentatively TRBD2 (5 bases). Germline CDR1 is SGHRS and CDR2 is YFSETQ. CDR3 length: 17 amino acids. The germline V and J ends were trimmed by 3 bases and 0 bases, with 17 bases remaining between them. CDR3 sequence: CASSWAADYLSTDTQYF. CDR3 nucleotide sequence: TGCGCCAGCAGCTGGGCAGCGGATTATTTGAGCACAGATACGCAGTATTTT.

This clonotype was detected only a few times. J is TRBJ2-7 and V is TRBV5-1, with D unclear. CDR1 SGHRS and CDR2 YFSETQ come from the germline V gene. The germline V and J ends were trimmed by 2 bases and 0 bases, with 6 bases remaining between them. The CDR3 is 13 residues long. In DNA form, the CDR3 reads TGCGCCAGCAGCTTCACTGACTCCTACGAGCAGTACTTC. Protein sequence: CASSFTDSYEQYF.

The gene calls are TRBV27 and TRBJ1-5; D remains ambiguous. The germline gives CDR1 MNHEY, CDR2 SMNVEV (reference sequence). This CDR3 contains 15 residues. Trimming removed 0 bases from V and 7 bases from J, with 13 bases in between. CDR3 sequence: CASSLSNTPGQPQHF. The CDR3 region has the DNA TGTGCCAGCAGTTTATCCAACACCCCCGGGCAGCCCCAGCATTTT.

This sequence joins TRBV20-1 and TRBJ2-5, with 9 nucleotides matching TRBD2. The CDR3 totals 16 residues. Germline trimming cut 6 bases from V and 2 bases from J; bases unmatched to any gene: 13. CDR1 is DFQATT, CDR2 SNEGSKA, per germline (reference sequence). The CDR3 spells CSAPSTETSGQETQYF. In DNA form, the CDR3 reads TGCAGTGCGCCCTCCACTGAGACTAGCGGTCAAGAGACCCAGTACTTC.

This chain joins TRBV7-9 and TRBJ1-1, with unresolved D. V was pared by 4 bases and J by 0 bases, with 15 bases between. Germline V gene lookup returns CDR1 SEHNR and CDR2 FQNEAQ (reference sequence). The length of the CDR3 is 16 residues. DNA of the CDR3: TGTGCCAGCAGCTATCGGCTGGAGCAGATGAACACTGAAGCTTTCTTT. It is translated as CASSYRLEQMNTEAFF.

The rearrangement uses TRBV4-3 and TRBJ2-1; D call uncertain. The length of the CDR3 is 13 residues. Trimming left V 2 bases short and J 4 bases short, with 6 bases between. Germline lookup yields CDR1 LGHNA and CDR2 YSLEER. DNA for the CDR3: TGCGCCAGCAGCCAATACACTTACAATGAGCAGTTCTTC. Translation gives CASSQYTYNEQFF.

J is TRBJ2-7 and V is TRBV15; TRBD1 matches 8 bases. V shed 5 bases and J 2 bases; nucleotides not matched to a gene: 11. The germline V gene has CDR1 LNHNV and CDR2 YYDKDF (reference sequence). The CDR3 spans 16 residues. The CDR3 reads CATSSYRGALAYEQYF. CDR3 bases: TGTGCCACCAGCTCCTACAGGGGGGCCCTAGCCTACGAGCAGTACTTC.

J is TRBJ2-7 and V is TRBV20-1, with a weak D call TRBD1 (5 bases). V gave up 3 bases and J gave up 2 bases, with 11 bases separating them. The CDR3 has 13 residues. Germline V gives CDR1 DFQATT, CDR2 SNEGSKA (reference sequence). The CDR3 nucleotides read TGCAGTGCTAGTGACAGAGAGACCTACGAGCAGTACTTC. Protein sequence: CSASDRETYEQYF.

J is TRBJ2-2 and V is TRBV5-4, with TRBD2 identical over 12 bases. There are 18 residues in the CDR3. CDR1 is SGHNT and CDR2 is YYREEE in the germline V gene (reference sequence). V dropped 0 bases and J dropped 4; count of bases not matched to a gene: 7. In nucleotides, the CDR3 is TGTGCCAGCAGCTTGGGACTAGCGGGAGCTTCGAGCACCGGGGAGCTGTTTTTT. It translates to CASSLGLAGASSTGELFF.

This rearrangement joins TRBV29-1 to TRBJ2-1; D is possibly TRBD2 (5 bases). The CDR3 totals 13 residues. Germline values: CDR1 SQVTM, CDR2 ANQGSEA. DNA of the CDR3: TGCAGTATTGCGGAGGTTCTCTACAATGAGCAGTTCTTC. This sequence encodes CSIAEVLYNEQFF.

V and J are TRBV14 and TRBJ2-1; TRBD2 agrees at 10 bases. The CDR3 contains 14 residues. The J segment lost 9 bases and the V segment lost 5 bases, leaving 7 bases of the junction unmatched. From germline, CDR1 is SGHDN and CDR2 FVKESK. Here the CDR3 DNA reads TGTGCCAGCAGCTCCGGGACTAGCGTCGGTGAGCAGTTCTTC. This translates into CASSSGTSVGEQFF.

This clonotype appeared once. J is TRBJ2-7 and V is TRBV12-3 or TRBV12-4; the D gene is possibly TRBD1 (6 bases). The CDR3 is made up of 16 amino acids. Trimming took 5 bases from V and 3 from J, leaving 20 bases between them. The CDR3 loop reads CASSPGSKTGIYEQYF. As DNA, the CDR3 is TGTGCCAGCAGTCCCGGATCTAAGACAGGAATCTACGAGCAGTACTTC.

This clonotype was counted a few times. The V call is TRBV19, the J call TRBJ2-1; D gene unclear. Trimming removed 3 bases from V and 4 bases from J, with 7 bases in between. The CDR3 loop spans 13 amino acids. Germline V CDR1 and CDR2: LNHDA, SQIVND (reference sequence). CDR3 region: CASSIVGYNEQFF. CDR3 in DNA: TGTGCCAGTAGTATTGTAGGGTACAATGAGCAGTTCTTC.

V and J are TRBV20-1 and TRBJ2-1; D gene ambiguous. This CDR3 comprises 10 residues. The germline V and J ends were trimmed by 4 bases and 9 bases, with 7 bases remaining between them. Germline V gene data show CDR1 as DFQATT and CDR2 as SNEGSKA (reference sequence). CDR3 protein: CSAKASEQFF. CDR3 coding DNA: TGCAGTGCTAAGGCTTCTGAGCAGTTCTTC.

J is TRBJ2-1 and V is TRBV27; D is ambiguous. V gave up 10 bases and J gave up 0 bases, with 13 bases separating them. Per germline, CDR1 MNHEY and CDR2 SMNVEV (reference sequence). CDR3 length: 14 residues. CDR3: CATADMSSYNEQFF. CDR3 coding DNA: TGTGCCACCGCTGATATGAGCTCCTACAATGAGCAGTTCTTC.

As DNA, the CDR3 is TGTGCCACCAGCAGATCCTTCGGACAGCCCCAGCATTTT. Translated: CATSRSFGQPQHF. The genes are TRBV15 and TRBJ1-5; D uncertain. Trimming removed 2 bases from V and 7 bases from J, with 9 bases in between. The V gene's germline CDR1 is LNHNV and CDR2 YYDKDF (reference sequence). This CDR3 comprises 13 residues.

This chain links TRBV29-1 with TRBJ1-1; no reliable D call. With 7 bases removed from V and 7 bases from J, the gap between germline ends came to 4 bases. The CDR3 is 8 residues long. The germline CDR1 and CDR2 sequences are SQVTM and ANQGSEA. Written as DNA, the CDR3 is TGCAGCGCCGGTGAAGCTTTCTTT. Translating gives CSAGEAFF.

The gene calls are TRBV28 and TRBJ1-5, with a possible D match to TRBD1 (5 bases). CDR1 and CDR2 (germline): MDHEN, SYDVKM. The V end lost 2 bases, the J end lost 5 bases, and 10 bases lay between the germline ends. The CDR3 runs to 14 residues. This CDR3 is CASSLVLGDQPQHF. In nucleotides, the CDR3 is TGTGCCAGCAGTTTAGTACTGGGGGATCAGCCCCAGCATTTT.

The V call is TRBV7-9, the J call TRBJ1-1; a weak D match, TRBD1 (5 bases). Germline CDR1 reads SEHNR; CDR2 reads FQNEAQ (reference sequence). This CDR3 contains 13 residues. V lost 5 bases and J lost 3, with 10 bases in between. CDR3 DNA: TGTGCCAGCAGCCCGCGGGACGACACTGAAGCTTTCTTT. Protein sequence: CASSPRDDTEAFF.